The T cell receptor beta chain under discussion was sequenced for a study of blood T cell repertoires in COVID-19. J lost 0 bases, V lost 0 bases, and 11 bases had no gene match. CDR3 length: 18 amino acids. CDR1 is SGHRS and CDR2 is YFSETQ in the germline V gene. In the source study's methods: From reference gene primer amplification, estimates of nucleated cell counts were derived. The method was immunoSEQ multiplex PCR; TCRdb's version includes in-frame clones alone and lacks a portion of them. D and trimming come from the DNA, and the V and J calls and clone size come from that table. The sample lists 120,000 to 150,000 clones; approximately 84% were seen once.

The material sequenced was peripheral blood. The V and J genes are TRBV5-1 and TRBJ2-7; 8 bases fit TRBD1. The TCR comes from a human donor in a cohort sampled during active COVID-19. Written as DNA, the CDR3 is TGCGCCAGCAGCTTGGTTCCGTCAGGGGGCTTCAGCTCCTACGAGCAGTACTTC. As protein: CASSLVPSGGFSSYEQYF.